This TCR beta chain was captured by sequencing in a study of OX40 agonist ivuxolimab in advanced cancers. Describing the broader study: Ivuxolimab was an agonistic, fully human IgG2 monoclonal antibody directed against OX40 (CD134), a costimulatory receptor. Intravenous ivuxolimab was administered to patients every 2 weeks at six dose levels: 0.01, 0.1, 0.3, 1.5, 3 and 10 mg/kg. Among the approximately 50 dose-escalation patients, around 19 had hepatocellular carcinoma, roughly 15 melanoma, 9 renal cell carcinoma and 9 head and neck cancer. The dose-escalation cohort was almost 85% male with a mean age of roughly 60 years, ranging from roughly 23 to 90. Patients were allowed to have had prior anti-PD-1, anti-PD-L1 or anti-CTLA-4 therapy, and 40% of the dose-escalation patients had previously received checkpoint inhibitors. Partial responses occurred in three dose-escalation patients, of whom one had hepatocellular carcinoma and two had cutaneous melanoma. Peripheral TCRbeta sequencing aimed to test whether ivuxolimab altered TCR sequence diversity and caused clonal T-cell expansion. The paper covers the monotherapy dose-escalation part of the phase I ivuxolimab trial, which included N of about 50 patients.

Patients with autoimmune disease history or receiving systemic immunosuppression were excluded from the trial. In every dose cohort, peripheral blood was drawn for TCR sequencing at baseline, cycle 4 day 1, and cycle 7 day 1. The samples were taken from a phase I, first-in-human, multicenter, open-label dose-escalation trial of ivuxolimab. Adults with locally advanced or metastatic head and neck squamous cell, hepatocellular, melanoma or renal cell carcinoma were enrolled in the trial. Before TCR sequencing, CD4+ T cells and CD8+ T cells were sorted from peripheral blood as separate populations. As to this clone: Its antigen is currently not known. No much larger clone exists at a distance of one base, and base qualities are not known.

The investigation overall reported the following: Low levels of normalized T-cell clonal expansion were also seen in some nonresponding patients. On average, CD8+ T cells showed more expanded clones than CD4+ T cells after ivuxolimab. Antigen specificity was not determined for the clonally expanded peripheral T cells. At doses of 0.1 to 3.0 mg/kg, clonal expansion of both CD4+ and CD8+ blood T cells was observed from baseline to week 6. In the 0.1-3.0 mg/kg groups, partial responders had among the lowest normalized peripheral clonal expansion, particularly in CD8+ T cells.

Genomic DNA was extracted from sorted cells for sequencing of the TCRbeta CDR3 region. The immunoSEQ Assay was used to sequence the TCRbeta CDR3 regions. This is the immuneACCESS table as TCRdb keeps it, with only in-frame sequences that have V and J called. A part of the clones is gone; compared with another copy, unresolved V genes explain less than half, and the rest is unexplained. For this sample the table gives fewer than 70,000 clones, of which around 93% were detected only once. Around 0.42% of the sample lies in the top ten. The germline V gene supplies CDR1 SNHLY and CDR2 FYNNEI. Cut back by 8 bases and 0 bases, the V and J ends lie 14 bases apart. There are 14 amino acids in the CDR3, from cysteine to phenylalanine inclusive. Only the CDR3 part of the read is kept: 42 bases, read in frame from the first base.

The material was CD4+ or CD8+ T cells sorted from blood, obtained in a trial of the OX40 agonist ivuxolimab. This receptor chain uses TRBV2 and TRBJ2-7; matching of 5 bases hints at TRBD2 as the D gene. This TCR was sampled from an adult with an advanced solid tumor such as melanoma, head and neck, liver or kidney cancer. The DNA sequence is as follows: TGTGCCAGCCTGTTAGGAGGTTCCTCCTACGAGCAGTACTTC. The encoded protein is CASLLGGSSYEQYF.